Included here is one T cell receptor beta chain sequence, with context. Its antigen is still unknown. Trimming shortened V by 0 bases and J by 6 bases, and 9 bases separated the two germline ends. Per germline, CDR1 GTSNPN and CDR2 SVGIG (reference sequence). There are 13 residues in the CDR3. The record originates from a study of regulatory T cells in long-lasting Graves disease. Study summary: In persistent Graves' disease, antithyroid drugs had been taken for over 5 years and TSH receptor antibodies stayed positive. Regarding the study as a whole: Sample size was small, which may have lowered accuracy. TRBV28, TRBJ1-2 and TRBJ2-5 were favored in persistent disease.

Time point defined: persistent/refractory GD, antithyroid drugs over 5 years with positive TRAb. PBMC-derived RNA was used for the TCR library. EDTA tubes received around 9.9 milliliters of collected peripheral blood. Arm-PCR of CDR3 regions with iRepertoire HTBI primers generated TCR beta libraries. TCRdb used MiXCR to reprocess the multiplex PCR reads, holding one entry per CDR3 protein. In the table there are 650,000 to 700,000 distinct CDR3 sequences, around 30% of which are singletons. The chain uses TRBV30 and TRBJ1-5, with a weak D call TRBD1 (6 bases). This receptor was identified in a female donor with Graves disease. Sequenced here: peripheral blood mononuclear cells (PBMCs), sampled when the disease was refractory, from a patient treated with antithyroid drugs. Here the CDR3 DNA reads TGTGCCTGGAGTGTTGGGGGGGCTCAGCCCCAGCATTTT. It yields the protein CAWSVGGAQPQHF.